The source of this T cell receptor beta chain is a study of sequential checkpoint blockade in melanoma. In germline, CDR1 is SEHNR, CDR2 FQNEAQ (reference sequence). CDR3 length equals 15 residues. The ends lost 5 bases at V and 4 bases at J; junction bases unmatched: 8. Repertoires were generated with immunoSEQ multiplex PCR, while TCRdb's copy carries only in-frame clones and drops some. This table holds 25,000 to 35,000 clones, about 83% found once. Treatment indicated: randomized to nivolumab then ipilimumab (arm A) or the reverse (arm B). The rearrangement joins TRBV7-9 to TRBJ2-3; the match to TRBD1 covers 8 bases. The source was CD8+ T cells sorted from blood (inferred from file names), collected from a patient given nivolumab and ipilimumab in sequence. This clonotype was sampled from a human donor with melanoma. The CDR3 bases are TGTGCCAGCAGCGGACAGGGAAAAGGCCCAGATACGCAGTATTTT. Translating it yields CASSGQGKGPDTQYF.